These T cell receptor beta chains were read from a single sample in a study of T cell responses to AZD1222 COVID-19 vaccine. The method was immunoSEQ multiplex PCR; TCRdb's version includes in-frame clones alone and lacks a portion of them. This sample has about 150,000 clones, with more than 75% found just once. This sample comprised peripheral blood, obtained on day 0 of AZD1222 vaccination. These receptors came from an adult in good health. The CDR3 runs from the conserved cysteine through the conserved F or W. Fields, in order: CDR3 DNA, CDR3 protein, CDR3 length, V gene, D gene, J gene, clone size. D genes are given only for firm matches. Size is omitted from some rows. Given values are once, few, many or a class for expanded clones.

cdr3_nt: TGTGCCATCGGGGCAGGGGACGGCGAGCAGTACTTC
cdr3_aa: CAIGAGDGEQYF
cdr3_length: 12
v_call: TRBV10-3
d_call: -
j_call: TRBJ2-7
clone_size: -

cdr3_nt: TGTGCCAGCAGTTTCGTTAGCCCCAGCCAGGGGGCAGGCGAGCAGTACTTC
cdr3_aa: CASSFVSPSQGAGEQYF
cdr3_length: 17
v_call: TRBV27
d_call: TRBD1
j_call: TRBJ2-7
clone_size: once

cdr3_nt: TGTGCCAGCAGCCAAGTGTCCGGGGAGCTGTTTTTT
cdr3_aa: CASSQVSGELFF
cdr3_length: 12
v_call: TRBV4-2
d_call: -
j_call: TRBJ2-2
clone_size: -

cdr3_nt: TGTGCCAGCAGTTACTCTGGCAGGATGAAGACCTACGAGCAGTACTTC
cdr3_aa: CASSYSGRMKTYEQYF
cdr3_length: 16
v_call: TRBV6-5
d_call: -
j_call: TRBJ2-7
clone_size: few

cdr3_nt: TGTGCCAGCAGCCTCCCCTCCTACGAGCAGTACTTC
cdr3_aa: CASSLPSYEQYF
cdr3_length: 12
v_call: TRBV28
d_call: -
j_call: TRBJ2-7
clone_size: -

cdr3_nt: TGTGCCAGCAGCGTAGACAGTGGAGGCTACACCTTC
cdr3_aa: CASSVDSGGYTF
cdr3_length: 12
v_call: TRBV9
d_call: -
j_call: TRBJ1-2
clone_size: -

cdr3_nt: TGTGCCAGCAGCTTTGGGACAGGGGGCGCAAGGGGCTACACCTTC
cdr3_aa: CASSFGTGGARGYTF
cdr3_length: 15
v_call: TRBV7-2
d_call: TRBD1
j_call: TRBJ1-2
clone_size: -

cdr3_nt: TGTGCCACCAGCTCTTCGGGGATAGTGATTAATTCACCCCTCCACTTT
cdr3_aa: CATSSSGIVINSPLHF
cdr3_length: 16
v_call: TRBV15
d_call: -
j_call: TRBJ1-6
clone_size: -

cdr3_nt: TGTGCCAGCAGTTACGGGGACACAGGGAAAGGCTACGAGCAGTACTTC
cdr3_aa: CASSYGDTGKGYEQYF
cdr3_length: 16
v_call: TRBV6-5
d_call: -
j_call: TRBJ2-7
clone_size: -

cdr3_nt: TGTGCCAGCTCACCATTCAGGGTAGGAGGGGCGAACACCGGGGAGCTGTTTTTT
cdr3_aa: CASSPFRVGGANTGELFF
cdr3_length: 18
v_call: TRBV18
d_call: -
j_call: TRBJ2-2
clone_size: -